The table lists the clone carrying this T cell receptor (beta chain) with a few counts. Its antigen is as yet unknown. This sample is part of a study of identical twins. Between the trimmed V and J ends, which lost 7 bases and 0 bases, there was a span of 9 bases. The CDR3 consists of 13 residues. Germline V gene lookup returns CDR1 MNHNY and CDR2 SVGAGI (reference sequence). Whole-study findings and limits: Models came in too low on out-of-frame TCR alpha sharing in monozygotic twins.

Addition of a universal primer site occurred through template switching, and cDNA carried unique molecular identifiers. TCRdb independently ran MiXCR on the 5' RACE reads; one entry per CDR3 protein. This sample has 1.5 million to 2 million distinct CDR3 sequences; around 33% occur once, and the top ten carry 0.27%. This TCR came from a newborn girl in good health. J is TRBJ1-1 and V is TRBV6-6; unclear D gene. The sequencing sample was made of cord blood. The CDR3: CASMEEMNTEAFF. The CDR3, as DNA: TGTGCCAGCATGGAGGAAATGAACACTGAAGCTTTCTTT.